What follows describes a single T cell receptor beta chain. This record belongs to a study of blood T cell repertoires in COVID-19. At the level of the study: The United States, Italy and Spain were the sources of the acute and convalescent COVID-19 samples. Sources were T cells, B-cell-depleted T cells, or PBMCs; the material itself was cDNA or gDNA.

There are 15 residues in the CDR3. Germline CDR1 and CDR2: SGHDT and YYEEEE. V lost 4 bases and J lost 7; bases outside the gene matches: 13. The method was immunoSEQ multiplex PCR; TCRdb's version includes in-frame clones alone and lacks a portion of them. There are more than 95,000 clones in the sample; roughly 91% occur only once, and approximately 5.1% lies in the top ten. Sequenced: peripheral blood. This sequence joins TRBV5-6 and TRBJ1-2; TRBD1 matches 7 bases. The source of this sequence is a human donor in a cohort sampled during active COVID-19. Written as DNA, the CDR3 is TGTGCCAGCAGCCCGCCGGACAGGCGTTCGACTGGCTACACCTTC. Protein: CASSPPDRRSTGYTF.